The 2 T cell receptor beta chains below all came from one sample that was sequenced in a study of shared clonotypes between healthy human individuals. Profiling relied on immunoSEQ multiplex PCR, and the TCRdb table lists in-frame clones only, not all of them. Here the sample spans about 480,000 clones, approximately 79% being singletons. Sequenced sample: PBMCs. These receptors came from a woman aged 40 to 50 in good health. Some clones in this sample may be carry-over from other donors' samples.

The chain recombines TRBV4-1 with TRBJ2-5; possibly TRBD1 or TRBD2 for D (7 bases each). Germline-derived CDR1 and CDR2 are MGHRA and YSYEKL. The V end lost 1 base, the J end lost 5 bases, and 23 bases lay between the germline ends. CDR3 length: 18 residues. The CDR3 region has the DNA TGCGCCAGCAGCCAAGGAGGCGGGCGGGAGAGGGGGCAGGAGACCCAGTACTTC. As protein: CASSQGGGRERGQETQYF.

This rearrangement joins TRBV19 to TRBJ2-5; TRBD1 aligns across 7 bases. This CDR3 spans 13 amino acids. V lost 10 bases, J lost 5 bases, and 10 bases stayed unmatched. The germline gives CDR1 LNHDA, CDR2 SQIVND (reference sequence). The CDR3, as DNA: TGTGCCACCTCACAGGGGAATGGGGAGACCCAGTACTTC. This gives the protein CATSQGNGETQYF. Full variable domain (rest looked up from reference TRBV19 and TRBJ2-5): DGGITQSPKYLFRKEGQNVTLSCEQNLNHDAMYWYRQDPGQGLRLIYYSQIVNDFQKGDIAEGYSVSREKKESFPLTVTSAQKNPTAFYLCATSQGNGETQYFGPGTRLLVL.